Shown below are 30 T cell receptor beta chains from a single sample sequenced in a study of T cell responses to AZD1222 COVID-19 vaccine. Sequencing was performed with immunoSEQ multiplex PCR; in TCRdb, only in-frame clones are kept and a portion is missing. Of about 73,000 clones listed, about 88% were seen once; the top ten hold 9% to 9.5%. The sequenced sample was peripheral blood, obtained 28 days after the second AZD1222 dose. These receptors were taken from an adult who received the AZD1222 COVID-19 vaccine.

This clone was recorded a few times. This sequence joins TRBV3-1 (or the pseudogene TRBV3-2) and TRBJ1-2, with D possibly matching TRBD1 (5 bases). Trimming took 2 bases from V and 6 from J, leaving 16 bases between them. The CDR3 is 15 residues long. Germline-derived CDR1 and CDR2 are LGHDT and YNNKEL (reference sequence). The CDR3 sequence: CASSQFPGTVDGYTF. The DNA of the CDR3 is TGTGCCAGCAGCCAATTCCCCGGGACCGTTGATGGCTACACCTTC.

The chain uses TRBV4-2 and TRBJ2-7; 10 bases align to TRBD2. Per germline, CDR1 LGHNA and CDR2 YNFKEQ. The CDR3 spans 15 residues. V was pared by 0 bases and J by 3 bases, with 2 bases of the junction left unmatched. The CDR3 reads CASSQEERGGYEQYF. The CDR3 coding sequence is TGTGCCAGCAGCCAAGAGGAGCGGGGGGGCTACGAGCAGTACTTC.

The chain combines TRBV19 with TRBJ1-2; D ambiguous. V lost 5 bases to trimming and J lost 8 bases, with 12 bases between them. Per germline, CDR1 LNHDA and CDR2 SQIVND (reference sequence). The CDR3 length is 12 residues. The CDR3 here is CASSSRIRGYTF. CDR3 sequence (DNA): TGTGCCAGTAGTTCCCGGATTCGCGGCTACACCTTC.

This clone was observed a single time. The CDR3, as DNA: TGTGCCAGCTCACCCTCCGGGACGTTTATGAACACTGAAGCTTTCTTT. Protein sequence: CASSPSGTFMNTEAFF. The gene calls are TRBV18 and TRBJ1-1; weak D call: TRBD1 (5 bases). Per the germline V gene, CDR1 is KGHSH and CDR2 is LQKENI. This CDR3 spans 16 amino acids. V was cut by 3 bases and J by 0 bases, with 14 bases left in between. Looking up the rest from reference TRBV18 and TRBJ1-1 gives the full variable domain: NAGVMQNPRHLVRRRGQEARLRCSPMKGHSHVYWYRQLPEEGLKFMVYLQKENIIDESGMPKERFSAEFPKEGPSILRIQQVVRGDSAAYFCASSPSGTFMNTEAFFGQGTRLTVV.

The chain has TRBV11-2 and TRBJ2-2, with 8 bases that match TRBD1. Trimming removed 6 bases from V and 6 bases from J; junction bases left unmatched: 12. CDR1 is SGHAT and CDR2 is FQNNGV in the germline V gene. This CDR3 region has 16 residues. CDR3 protein: CASRARGQSIPGELFF. CDR3 DNA: TGTGCCAGCAGAGCCAGGGGGCAAAGTATACCCGGGGAGCTGTTTTTT.

The V and J genes are TRBV7-9 and TRBJ2-1; 9 bases are shared with TRBD2. The CDR3 spans 17 residues. V lost 7 bases and J lost 2; bases outside the gene matches: 12. CDR1 and CDR2 from the germline V gene are SEHNR and FQNEAQ (reference sequence). The CDR3 protein is CASTSGSAGGTYNEQFF. The CDR3, as DNA: TGTGCCAGCACCTCCGGGTCGGCGGGAGGGACCTACAATGAGCAGTTCTTC.

This sequence joins TRBV19 and TRBJ1-4, with 7 bases that match TRBD1. With V trimmed by 5 bases and J by 7 bases, 7 bases remained unmatched. Germline V lookup: CDR1 LNHDA, CDR2 SQIVND (reference sequence). This CDR3 has 14 amino acids. The CDR3 DNA reads TGTGCCAGTAGTCACAGGGGAGCTAGTGAAAAACTGTTTTTT. It encodes CASSHRGASEKLFF.

The genes are TRBV2 and TRBJ1-5; D gene uncertain. V was trimmed by 8 bases and J by 3 bases, leaving 17 bases between them. CDR3 length: 15 residues. Looked up from germline, CDR1 is SNHLY and CDR2 is FYNNEI. CDR3 in amino acids: CASGQSRPSNQPQHF. In nucleotides, the CDR3 is TGTGCCAGCGGTCAGTCTCGACCGTCCAATCAGCCCCAGCATTTT.

The CDR3 DNA is TGTGCCAGCAGCCAGAGACAGGGGACTGAAGCTTTCTTT. This translates into CASSQRQGTEAFF. The chain uses TRBV11-3 and TRBJ1-1, with 8 bases lining up with TRBD1. J was trimmed by 5 bases and V by 5 bases; bases with no gene match: 4. Germline-derived CDR1 and CDR2 are SGHNT and YENEEA. The CDR3 totals 13 residues.

CDR3 DNA: TGTGCCACCAGTGACAGGACCACAGATACGCAGTATTTT. Its translation: CATSDRTTDTQYF. The chain links TRBV24-1 to TRBJ2-3, with D hard to call. The CDR3 totals 13 residues. CDR1 and CDR2 from the germline V gene are KGHDR and SFDVKD. V lost 4 bases to trimming and J lost 2 bases, with 6 bases between them.

The CDR3 DNA is TGCGCCAGCAGCTTGGTGGTGACCCGGAACACCGGGGAGCTGTTTTTT. Protein: CASSLVVTRNTGELFF. This chain links TRBV5-1 with TRBJ2-2; D gene uncertain. Germline V gene sequence: CDR1 SGHRS, CDR2 YFSETQ. CDR3 size: 16 residues. Deletions cut 0 bases from V and 1 base from J, with 10 bases between.

The gene calls are TRBV28 and TRBJ1-2; D is possibly TRBD1 (6 bases). The germline V gene has CDR1 MDHEN and CDR2 SYDVKM. The CDR3 contains 14 residues. With 10 bases removed from V and 0 bases from J, the gap between germline ends came to 15 bases. The CDR3 spells CAIYSTGTNYGYTF. CDR3 sequence (DNA): TGTGCCATCTACTCGACAGGAACTAACTATGGCTACACCTTC.

V usage is TRBV9 and J usage is TRBJ1-3; 9 nucleotides agree with TRBD1. Germline V gene sequence: CDR1 SGDLS, CDR2 YYNGEE. Germline trimming cut 3 bases from V and 3 bases from J; bases unmatched to any gene: 4. The CDR3 covers 15 residues. The DNA for the CDR3 is TGTGCCAGCAGCGAGGGACAGGGCAGTGGAAACACCATATATTTT. Translating gives CASSEGQGSGNTIYF.

This clone was observed a few times. This chain links TRBV7-9 with TRBJ2-2, with D perhaps TRBD1 or TRBD2 (5 bases each). The CDR3 consists of 14 residues. The V and J ends lost 6 bases and 6 bases respectively, with 14 bases between them. CDR1 SEHNR and CDR2 FQNEAQ come from the germline V gene (reference sequence). CDR3 nucleotides: TGTGCCAGCAGGGAGCTCGTGGGGGCCGGGGAGCTGTTTTTT. Translation: CASRELVGAGELFF.

Here the CDR3 reads CASSMGTRDEQFF. In DNA form, the CDR3 reads TGTGCCAGTAGTATGGGAACTCGGGATGAGCAGTTCTTC. This rearrangement joins TRBV19 to TRBJ2-1; D unresolved. This CDR3 spans 13 amino acids. Trimming shortened V by 3 bases and J by 8 bases, and 11 bases separated the two germline ends. Germline values: CDR1 LNHDA, CDR2 SQIVND (reference sequence).

The chain couples TRBV10-3 to TRBJ2-7; D is undetermined. Germline CDR1 and CDR2: ENHRY and SYGVKD. V gave up 3 bases and J gave up 0 bases, with 9 bases separating them. This CDR3 contains 14 residues. The CDR3 region has the DNA TGTGCCATCAGTGACAGCACCAGCTCCTACGAGCAGTACTTC. This gives the protein CAISDSTSSYEQYF.

This clone appeared a few times. The gene calls are TRBV5-5 and TRBJ2-1, with unresolved D. There are 13 residues in the CDR3. The germline gives CDR1 SGHKS, CDR2 YYEKEE (reference sequence). The V and J ends lost 4 bases and 9 bases respectively, with 14 bases between them. CDR3: CASSRAPASEQFF. CDR3 sequence (DNA): TGTGCCAGCAGCCGCGCCCCCGCCAGTGAGCAGTTCTTC.

CDR3 residues: CASSLGDRATGELFF. The CDR3, as DNA: TGTGCCAGCAGCTTAGGGGACAGGGCCACCGGGGAGCTGTTTTTT. The V call is TRBV5-6, the J call TRBJ2-2; 9 nucleotides align to TRBD1. There are 15 residues in the CDR3. V was clipped by 2 bases and J by 4 bases; unmatched bases: 3. Germline V gene data show CDR1 as SGHDT and CDR2 as YYEEEE.

V and J are TRBV28 and TRBJ1-2; D gene uncertain. The CDR3 has 13 amino acids. V lost 3 bases and J 5 bases, leaving 10 bases between the germline ends. The germline CDR1 and CDR2 sequences are MDHEN and SYDVKM. The CDR3 DNA sequence: TGTGCCAGCAGTTTCGCCAACTCTTATGGCTACACCTTC. This encodes CASSFANSYGYTF.

This chain uses TRBV27 with TRBJ1-6, with no clear D. Germline values: CDR1 MNHEY, CDR2 SMNVEV (reference sequence). Trimming took off 6 bases at V and 13 bases at J, with 16 bases between the two ends. The CDR3 is made up of 13 amino acids. The CDR3 spells CASSLRLGDPLHF. The CDR3, as DNA: TGTGCCAGCAGCCTCCGGCTTGGTGATCCCCTCCACTTT.

This clone was detected once. CDR3 sequence reads: CASSRGGGRGETQYF. The CDR3 DNA reads as TGTGCCAGCAGCCGGGGCGGCGGGAGAGGGGAGACCCAGTACTTC. The chain is built from TRBV6-2 or TRBV6-3 and TRBJ2-5; 7 nucleotides agree with TRBD2. The CDR3 length is 15 residues. Germline values: CDR1 MNHEY, CDR2 SVGEGT. Trimming took 6 bases from V and 5 from J; bases not matched to a gene: 12.

The V gene is TRBV6-6, the J gene TRBJ1-3; D may be TRBD1 (6 bases). Germline CDR1 is MNHNY and CDR2 is SVGAGI (reference sequence). The CDR3 runs 17 residues. Trimming removed 5 bases at V and 6 bases at J, with 23 bases between. In nucleotides, the CDR3 is TGTGCCAGCAGTCAATTAACAGGGCTGCAGGTGGAAAACACCATATATTTT. This encodes CASSQLTGLQVENTIYF.

The rearrangement uses TRBV27 and TRBJ2-3; 11 nucleotides match TRBD1. The CDR3 length is 17 residues. J gave up 4 bases and V 2 bases, and 8 bases lay outside the gene matches. Germline V gives CDR1 MNHEY, CDR2 SMNVEV (reference sequence). The CDR3 DNA is TGTGCCAGCAGTTTAGGGACAGGGGGGTCGCAGGCAGATACGCAGTATTTT. It encodes CASSLGTGGSQADTQYF.

The gene calls are TRBV30 and TRBJ1-2; maybe TRBD1 (5 bases). Germline CDR1 is GTSNPN and CDR2 is SVGIG (reference sequence). V was shortened by 2 bases and J by 2 bases, with 15 bases between the two germline ends. This CDR3 spans 15 amino acids. The CDR3 bases are TGTGCCTGGAGTACGTTGGCGAGGGGCAACTATGGCTACACCTTC. Protein sequence: CAWSTLARGNYGYTF.

This clone was counted a single time. The chain has TRBV19 and TRBJ1-3; TRBD1 matches at 7 bases. The CDR3 loop spans 17 amino acids. The germline CDR1 and CDR2 sequences are LNHDA and SQIVND (reference sequence). With 4 bases clipped from V and 1 base from J, the junction kept 10 bases outside the gene matches. In DNA form, the CDR3 reads TGTGCCAGTAGTAAAGGGGGCAGGTCCCCTTCTGGAAACACCATATATTTT. As protein: CASSKGGRSPSGNTIYF.

The rearrangement joins TRBV5-4 to TRBJ1-2; no firm D call. The CDR3 is made up of 15 amino acids. Germline values: CDR1 SGHNT, CDR2 YYREEE (reference sequence). Trimming shortened V by 0 bases and J by 1 base, and 10 bases separated the two germline ends. The chain's CDR3 is CASSLDLSDNYGYTF. CDR3 DNA sequence: TGTGCCAGCAGCTTGGATTTAAGTGATAACTATGGCTACACCTTC.

This rearrangement joins TRBV6-1 to TRBJ1-1; D is uncertain. The CDR3 is 15 amino acids. The germline gives CDR1 MNHNS, CDR2 SASEGT. V was shortened by 3 bases and J by 0 bases, with 11 bases between the two germline ends. The CDR3 region is CASSDVSALNTEAFF. CDR3 nucleotide sequence: TGTGCCAGCAGTGACGTTTCCGCCCTGAACACTGAAGCTTTCTTT.

In the case of this clone: The DNA is left out, because the CDR3 cannot be placed on it with certainty; the CDR3 is given as TCRdb lists it. The V call is TRBV10-1, the J call TRBJ2-4. The CDR3 contains 18 residues when both ends are counted. Germline CDR1 reads WNHNN; CDR2 reads SYGVQD (reference sequence). CDR3 sequence reads: CASSSSGPGRLAKNIQYF.

This rearrangement joins TRBV5-1 to TRBJ2-3, with TRBD1 matching 8 bases. Germline V gives CDR1 SGHRS, CDR2 YFSETQ. With V trimmed by 1 base and J by 5 bases, 12 bases remained unmatched. This CDR3 comprises 17 residues. CDR3 sequence reads: CASSLKPGQGRVDTQYF. The CDR3 DNA reads as TGCGCCAGCAGCTTGAAGCCCGGACAGGGACGTGTAGATACGCAGTATTTT.

This chain uses TRBV5-6 with TRBJ1-6; TRBD1 matches 7 bases. V gave up 2 bases and J gave up 10 bases; unmatched junction bases: 6. This CDR3 region has 14 residues. Germline values: CDR1 SGHDT, CDR2 YYEEEE. The CDR3 loop is CASSFPDRDSPLHF. The CDR3 DNA follows: TGTGCCAGCAGCTTCCCTGACAGGGACTCACCCCTCCACTTT.